The T cell receptor (beta chain) described here comes from a study of cytomegalovirus exposure and HLA in healthy donors. With V trimmed by 3 bases and J by 8 bases, 9 bases remained unmatched. Germline V gene sequence: CDR1 MNHEY, CDR2 SMNVEV (reference sequence). The CDR3 spans 15 residues. As for this clone: The antigen is undetermined.

Study-wide points: Overall, approximately 150 TCR beta chains were annotated as cytomegalovirus-associated.

Method: immunoSEQ multiplex PCR; TCRdb's copy keeps in-frame clones and lacks some. Of about 150,000 clones in the sample, around 83% were seen once. Sequenced sample: PBMCs. The V gene is TRBV27, the J gene TRBJ2-1, with 8 bases lining up with TRBD2. The clonotype originates from a human donor in good health. The CDR3 loop reads CASSFQLAESYEQFF. The CDR3 DNA follows: TGTGCCAGCAGTTTCCAACTAGCGGAGTCCTATGAGCAGTTCTTC.